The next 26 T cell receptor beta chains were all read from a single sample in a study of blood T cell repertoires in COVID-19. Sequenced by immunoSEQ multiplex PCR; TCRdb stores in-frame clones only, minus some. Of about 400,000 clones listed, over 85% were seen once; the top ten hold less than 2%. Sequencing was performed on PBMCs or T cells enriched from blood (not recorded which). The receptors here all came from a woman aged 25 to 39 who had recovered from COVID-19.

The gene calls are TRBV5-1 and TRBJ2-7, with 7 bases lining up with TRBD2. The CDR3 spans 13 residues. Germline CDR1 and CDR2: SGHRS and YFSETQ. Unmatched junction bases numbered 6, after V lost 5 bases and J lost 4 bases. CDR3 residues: CASSYVGGYEQYF. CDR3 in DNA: TGCGCCAGCAGTTATGTGGGGGGGTACGAGCAGTACTTC.

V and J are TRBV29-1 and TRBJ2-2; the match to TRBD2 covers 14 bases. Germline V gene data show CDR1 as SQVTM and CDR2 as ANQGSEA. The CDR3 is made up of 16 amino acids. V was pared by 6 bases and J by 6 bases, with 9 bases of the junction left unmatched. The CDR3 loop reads CSVESGTSGRAGELFF. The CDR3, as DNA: TGCAGCGTCGAATCCGGGACTAGCGGGAGAGCCGGGGAGCTGTTTTTT.

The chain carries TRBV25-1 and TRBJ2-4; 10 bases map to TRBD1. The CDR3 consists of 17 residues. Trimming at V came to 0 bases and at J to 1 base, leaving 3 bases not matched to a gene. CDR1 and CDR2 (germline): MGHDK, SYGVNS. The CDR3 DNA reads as TGTGCCAGCAGTGAATATGTGGGACAGGGGGCCAAAAACATTCAGTACTTC. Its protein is CASSEYVGQGAKNIQYF.

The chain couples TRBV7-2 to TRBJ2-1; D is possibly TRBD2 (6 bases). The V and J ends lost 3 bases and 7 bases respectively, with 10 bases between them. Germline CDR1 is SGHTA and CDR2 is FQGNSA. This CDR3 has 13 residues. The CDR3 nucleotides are TGTGCCAGCAGCTTTCGGCGGGGAAATGAGCAGTTCTTC. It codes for CASSFRRGNEQFF.

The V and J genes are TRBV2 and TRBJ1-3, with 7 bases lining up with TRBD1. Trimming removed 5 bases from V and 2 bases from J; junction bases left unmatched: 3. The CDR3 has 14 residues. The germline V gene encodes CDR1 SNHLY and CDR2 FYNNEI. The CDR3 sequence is CASSRDRTGNTIYF. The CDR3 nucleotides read TGTGCCAGCAGTAGGGACAGAACTGGAAACACCATATATTTT.

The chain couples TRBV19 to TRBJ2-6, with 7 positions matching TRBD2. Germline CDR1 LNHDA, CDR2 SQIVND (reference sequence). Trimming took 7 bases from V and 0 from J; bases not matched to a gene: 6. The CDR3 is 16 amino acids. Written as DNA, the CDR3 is TGTGCCAGTACGAGGGAGGGGCTCTCTGGGGCCAACGTCCTGACTTTC. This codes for CASTREGLSGANVLTF.

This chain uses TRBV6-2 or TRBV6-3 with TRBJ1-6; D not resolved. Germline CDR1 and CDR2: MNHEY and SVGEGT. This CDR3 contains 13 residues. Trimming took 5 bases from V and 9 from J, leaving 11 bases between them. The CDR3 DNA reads TGTGCCAGCAGTAACCCCGCGGGTTCACCCCTCCACTTT. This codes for CASSNPAGSPLHF.

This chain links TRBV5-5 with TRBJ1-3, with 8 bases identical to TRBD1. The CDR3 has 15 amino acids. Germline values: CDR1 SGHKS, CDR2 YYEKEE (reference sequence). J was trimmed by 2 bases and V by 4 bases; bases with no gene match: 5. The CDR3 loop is CASSTQGATGNTIYF. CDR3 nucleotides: TGTGCCAGCAGCACCCAGGGGGCTACTGGAAACACCATATATTTT.

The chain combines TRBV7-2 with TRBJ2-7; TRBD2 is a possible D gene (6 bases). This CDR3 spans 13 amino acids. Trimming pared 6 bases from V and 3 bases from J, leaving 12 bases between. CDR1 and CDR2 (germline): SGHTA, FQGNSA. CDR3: CASSLLADYEQYF. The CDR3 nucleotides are TGTGCCAGCAGTCTACTAGCAGACTACGAGCAGTACTTC.

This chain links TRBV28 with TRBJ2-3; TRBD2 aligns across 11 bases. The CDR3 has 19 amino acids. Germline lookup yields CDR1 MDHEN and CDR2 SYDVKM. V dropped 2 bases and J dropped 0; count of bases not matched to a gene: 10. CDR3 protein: CASSLPGLAGGSSTDTQYF. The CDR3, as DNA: TGTGCCAGCAGTTTACCTGGGCTAGCGGGAGGTTCTAGCACAGATACGCAGTATTTT. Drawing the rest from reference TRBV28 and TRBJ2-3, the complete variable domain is DVKVTQSSRYLVKRTGEKVFLECVQDMDHENMFWYRQDPGLGLRLIYFSYDVKMKEKGDIPEGYSVSREKKERFSLILESASTNQTSMYLCASSLPGLAGGSSTDTQYFGPGTRLTVL.

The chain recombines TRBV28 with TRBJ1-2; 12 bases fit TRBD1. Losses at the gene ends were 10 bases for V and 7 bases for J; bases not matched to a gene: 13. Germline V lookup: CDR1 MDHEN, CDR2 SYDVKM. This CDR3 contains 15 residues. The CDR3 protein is CATTGQGAPVGGYTF. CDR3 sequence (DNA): TGTGCCACCACGGGACAGGGGGCTCCAGTTGGTGGCTACACCTTC.

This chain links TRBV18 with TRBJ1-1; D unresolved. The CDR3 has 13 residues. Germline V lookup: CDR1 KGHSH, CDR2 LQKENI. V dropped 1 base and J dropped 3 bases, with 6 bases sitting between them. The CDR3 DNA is TGTGCCAGCTCACCACAGTCGGACACTGAAGCTTTCTTT. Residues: CASSPQSDTEAFF.

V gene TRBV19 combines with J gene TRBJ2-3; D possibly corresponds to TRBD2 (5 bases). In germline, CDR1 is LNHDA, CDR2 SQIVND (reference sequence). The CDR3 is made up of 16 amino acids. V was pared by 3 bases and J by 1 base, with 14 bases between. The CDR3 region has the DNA TGTGCCAGTAGTATGGGAGTGATCGGTGGCACAGATACGCAGTATTTT. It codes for CASSMGVIGGTDTQYF.

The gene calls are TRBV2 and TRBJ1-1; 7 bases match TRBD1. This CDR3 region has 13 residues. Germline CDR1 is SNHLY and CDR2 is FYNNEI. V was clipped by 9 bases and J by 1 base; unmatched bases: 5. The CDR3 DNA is TGTGCCAGGAAGGGACAGCAGAACACTGAAGCTTTCTTT. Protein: CARKGQQNTEAFF. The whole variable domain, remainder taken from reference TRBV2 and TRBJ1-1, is EPEVTQTPSHQVTQMGQEVILRCVPISNHLYFYWYRQILGQKVEFLVSFYNNEISEKSEIFDDQFSVERPDGSNFTLKIRSTKLEDSAMYFCARKGQQNTEAFFGQGTRLTVV.

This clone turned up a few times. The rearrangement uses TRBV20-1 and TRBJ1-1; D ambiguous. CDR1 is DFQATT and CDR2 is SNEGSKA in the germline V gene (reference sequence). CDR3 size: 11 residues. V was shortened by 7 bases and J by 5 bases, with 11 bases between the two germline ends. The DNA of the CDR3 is TGCAGTGTACGGGGAACGACTGAAGCTTTCTTT. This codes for CSVRGTTEAFF.

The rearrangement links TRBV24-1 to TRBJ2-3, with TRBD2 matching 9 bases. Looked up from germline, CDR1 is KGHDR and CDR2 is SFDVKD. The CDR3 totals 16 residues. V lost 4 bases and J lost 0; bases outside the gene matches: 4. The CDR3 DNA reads TGTGCCACCAGTGACGTGACTAGCGGAAGCACAGATACGCAGTATTTT. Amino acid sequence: CATSDVTSGSTDTQYF.

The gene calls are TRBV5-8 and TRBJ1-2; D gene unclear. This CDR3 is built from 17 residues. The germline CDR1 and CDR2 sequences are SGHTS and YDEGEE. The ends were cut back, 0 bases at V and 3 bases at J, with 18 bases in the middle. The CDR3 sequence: CASSLDPPGNRDYGYTF. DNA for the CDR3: TGTGCCAGCAGCTTGGATCCTCCGGGAAATCGGGACTATGGCTACACCTTC.

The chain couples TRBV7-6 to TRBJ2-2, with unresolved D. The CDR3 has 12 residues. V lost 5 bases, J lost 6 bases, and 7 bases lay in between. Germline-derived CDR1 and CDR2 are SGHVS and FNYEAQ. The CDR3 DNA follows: TGTGCCAGCAGCCCTTATGCCGGGGAGCTGTTTTTT. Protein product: CASSPYAGELFF.

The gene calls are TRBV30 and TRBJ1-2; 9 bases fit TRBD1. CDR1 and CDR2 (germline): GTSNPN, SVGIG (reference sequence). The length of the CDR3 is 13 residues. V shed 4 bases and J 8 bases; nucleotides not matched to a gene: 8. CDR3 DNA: TGTGCCTGGATCACAGGGGGCGGGGGGGGCTACACCTTC. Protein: CAWITGGGGGYTF.

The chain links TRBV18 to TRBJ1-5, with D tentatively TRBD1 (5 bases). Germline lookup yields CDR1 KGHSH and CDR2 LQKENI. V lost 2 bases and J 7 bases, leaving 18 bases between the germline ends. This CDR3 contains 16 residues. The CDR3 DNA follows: TGTGCCAGCTCACCAGGTGGGACTGGTCAGCTACAGCCCCAGCATTTT. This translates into CASSPGGTGQLQPQHF.

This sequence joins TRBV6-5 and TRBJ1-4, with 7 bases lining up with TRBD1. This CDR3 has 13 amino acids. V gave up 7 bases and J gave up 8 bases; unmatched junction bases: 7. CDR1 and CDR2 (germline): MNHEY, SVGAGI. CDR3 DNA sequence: TGTGCCAGCACTTATATGACAGGGGAAAAACTGTTTTTT. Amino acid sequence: CASTYMTGEKLFF.

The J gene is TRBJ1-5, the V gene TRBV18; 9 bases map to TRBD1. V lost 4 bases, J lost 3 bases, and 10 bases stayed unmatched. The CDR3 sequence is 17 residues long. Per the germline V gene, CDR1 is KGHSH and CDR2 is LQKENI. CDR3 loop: CASSRDRVTLVNQPQHF. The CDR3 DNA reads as TGTGCCAGCTCACGGGACAGGGTGACCTTAGTCAATCAGCCCCAGCATTTT.

The CDR3 reads CASSRGSDTQYF. CDR3 bases: TGTGCCAGCAGTCGGGGGTCAGATACGCAGTATTTT. The V and J genes are TRBV12-3 or TRBV12-4 and TRBJ2-3, with a weak D call TRBD2 (6 bases). The V end lost 5 bases, the J end lost 4 bases, and 7 bases lay between the germline ends. The CDR3 is 12 amino acids.

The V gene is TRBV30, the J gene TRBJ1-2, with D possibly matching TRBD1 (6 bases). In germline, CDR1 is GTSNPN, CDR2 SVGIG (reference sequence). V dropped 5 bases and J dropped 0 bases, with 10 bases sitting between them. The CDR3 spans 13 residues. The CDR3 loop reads CAWRQETNYGYTF. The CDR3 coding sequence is TGTGCCTGGCGACAGGAGACTAACTATGGCTACACCTTC.

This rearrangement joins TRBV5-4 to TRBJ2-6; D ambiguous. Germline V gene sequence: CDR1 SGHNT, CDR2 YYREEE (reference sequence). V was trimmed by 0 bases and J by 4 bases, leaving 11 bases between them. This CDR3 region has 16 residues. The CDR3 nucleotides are TGTGCCAGCAGCTTGGTCTCCACGCGAGGGGCCAACGTCCTGACTTTC. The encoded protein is CASSLVSTRGANVLTF. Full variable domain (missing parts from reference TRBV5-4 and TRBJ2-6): ETGVTQSPTHLIKTRGQQVTLRCSSQSGHNTVSWYQQALGQGPQFIFQYYREEENGRGNFPPRFSGLQFPNYSSELNVNALELDDSALYLCASSLVSTRGANVLTFGAGSRLTVL.

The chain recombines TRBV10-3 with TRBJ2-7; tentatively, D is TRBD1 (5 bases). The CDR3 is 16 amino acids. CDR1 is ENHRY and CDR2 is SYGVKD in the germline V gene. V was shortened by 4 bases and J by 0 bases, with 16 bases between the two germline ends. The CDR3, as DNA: TGTGCCATCAGTGCTCCCGACAGCGCGCCCTCCTACGAGCAGTACTTC. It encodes CAISAPDSAPSYEQYF.